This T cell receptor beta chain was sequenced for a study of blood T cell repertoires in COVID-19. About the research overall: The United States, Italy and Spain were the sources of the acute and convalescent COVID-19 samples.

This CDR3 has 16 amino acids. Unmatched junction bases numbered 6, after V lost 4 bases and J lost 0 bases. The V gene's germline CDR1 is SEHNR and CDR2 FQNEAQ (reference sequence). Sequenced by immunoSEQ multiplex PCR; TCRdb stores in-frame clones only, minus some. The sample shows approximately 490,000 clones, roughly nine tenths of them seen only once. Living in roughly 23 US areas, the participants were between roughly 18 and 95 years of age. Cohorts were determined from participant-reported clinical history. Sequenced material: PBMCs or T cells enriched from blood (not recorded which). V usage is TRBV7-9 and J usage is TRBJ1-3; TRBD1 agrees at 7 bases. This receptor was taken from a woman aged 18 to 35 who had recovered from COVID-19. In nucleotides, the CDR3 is TGTGCCAGCAGCTCACAGGGGCCCTACTCTGGAAACACCATATATTTT. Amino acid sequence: CASSSQGPYSGNTIYF.